Listed here are 24 T cell receptor beta chains from one sample, sequenced in a study of T cell responses to AZD1222 COVID-19 vaccine. TCRdb's copy holds only in-frame clones and misses some; the assay was immunoSEQ multiplex PCR. The sample yields about 110,000 clones, more than 85% seen once. This specimen was peripheral blood, taken on day 0 of AZD1222 vaccination. These receptors were collected from an adult in good health.

The V call is TRBV11-3, the J call TRBJ2-7; 7 bases line up with TRBD1. V was pared by 5 bases and J by 2 bases, with 6 bases of the junction left unmatched. CDR1 is SGHNT and CDR2 is YENEEA in the germline V gene. There are 14 residues in the CDR3. DNA of the CDR3: TGTGCCAGCAGCAGCGGACAGGTGCCCTACGAGCAGTACTTC. Protein product: CASSSGQVPYEQYF.

This chain joins TRBV11-3 and TRBJ1-2, with TRBD1 as a possible D gene (5 bases). V lost 5 bases and J 3 bases, leaving 13 bases between the germline ends. The CDR3 is 14 residues long. Germline assignment: CDR1 SGHNT and CDR2 YENEEA. The CDR3 sequence is CASSPRLGDYGYTF. CDR3 nucleotides: TGTGCCAGCAGCCCCAGGTTAGGGGACTATGGCTACACCTTC.

The gene calls are TRBV27 and TRBJ1-2; D not certain. Trimming cost V 7 bases and J 5 bases, with 17 bases left between them. The CDR3 is 14 residues long. Germline V lookup: CDR1 MNHEY, CDR2 SMNVEV (reference sequence). The CDR3 DNA reads as TGTGCCAGCAAAAAGTCGGGCGCGGAGTATGGCTACACCTTC. Amino acids: CASKKSGAEYGYTF.

This clone was picked up a small number of times. J is TRBJ1-1 and V is TRBV9; weak D call: TRBD1 (6 bases). CDR1 is SGDLS, CDR2 YYNGEE, per germline. V was trimmed by 0 bases and J by 4 bases, leaving 13 bases between them. This CDR3 spans 15 amino acids. CDR3 DNA: TGTGCCAGCAGCGTAGATCCAGGGGTAGGCACTGAAGCTTTCTTT. The encoded protein is CASSVDPGVGTEAFF.

The chain couples TRBV5-6 to TRBJ2-7; 9 nucleotides align to TRBD1. This CDR3 comprises 16 residues. The V gene's germline CDR1 is SGHDT and CDR2 YYEEEE. J lost 2 bases, V lost 4 bases, and 10 bases had no gene match. CDR3 in amino acids: CASSNTRDRETYEQYF. CDR3 nucleotide sequence: TGTGCCAGCAGCAATACCCGGGACAGGGAAACCTACGAGCAGTACTTC.

This sequence joins TRBV18 and TRBJ1-2; maybe TRBD1 (5 bases). Trimming shortened V by 1 base and J by 4 bases, and 13 bases separated the two germline ends. Germline lookup yields CDR1 KGHSH and CDR2 LQKENI. The CDR3 runs 15 residues. CDR3 loop: CASSPRQGLVYGYTF. The CDR3 coding sequence is TGTGCCAGCTCACCACGGCAGGGCCTCGTCTATGGCTACACCTTC.

V is TRBV5-1 and J is TRBJ1-3; maybe TRBD1 (5 bases). V lost 2 bases and J 3 bases, leaving 12 bases between the germline ends. The germline V gene has CDR1 SGHRS and CDR2 YFSETQ. There are 15 residues in the CDR3. The CDR3 region is CASSFSGSLGNTIYF. The CDR3, as DNA: TGCGCCAGCAGCTTTTCAGGGAGCCTTGGAAACACCATATATTTT.

CDR3 region: CASSPALLSGNTIYF. The CDR3 nucleotides read TGTGCCAGCAGCCCAGCGCTCCTCTCTGGAAACACCATATATTTT. This chain connects TRBV7-9 to TRBJ1-3, with D uncertain. This CDR3 has 15 residues. V lost 5 bases and J lost 0, with 11 bases in between. Germline V gene sequence: CDR1 SEHNR, CDR2 FQNEAQ (reference sequence). Combining the CDR3 with reference TRBV7-9 and TRBJ1-3 gives the whole variable domain DTGVSQNPRHKITKRGQNVTFRCDPISEHNRLYWYRQTLGQGPEFLTYFQNEAQLEKSRLLSDRFSAERPKGSFSTLEIQRTEQGDSAMYLCASSPALLSGNTIYFGEGSWLTVV.

V and J are TRBV10-3 and TRBJ1-3; D unresolved. Germline CDR1 ENHRY, CDR2 SYGVKD. V gave up 6 bases and J gave up 2 bases, with 8 bases separating them. CDR3 length equals 13 residues. As DNA, the CDR3 is TGTGCCATCAGAACGGATACTGGAAACACCATATATTTT. It yields the protein CAIRTDTGNTIYF.

DNA for the CDR3: TGTGCCAGCAGTGTGGGGATTTCCTACGAGCAGTACTTC. This encodes CASSVGISYEQYF. The rearrangement links TRBV2 to TRBJ2-7; D gene ambiguous. Trimming shortened V by 4 bases and J by 1 base, and 8 bases separated the two germline ends. Germline V lookup: CDR1 SNHLY, CDR2 FYNNEI. The length of the CDR3 is 13 residues.

The chain couples TRBV7-8 to TRBJ2-5; D might be TRBD1 (5 bases). CDR1 and CDR2 from the germline V gene are SGHVS and FQNEAQ. V shed 5 bases and J shed 1 base, with 20 bases lying between them. The length of the CDR3 is 17 residues. The CDR3 region is CASSQPYGRTSQETQYF. As DNA, the CDR3 is TGTGCCAGCAGCCAACCTTACGGCCGGACATCCCAAGAGACCCAGTACTTC.

The CDR3 coding sequence is TGTGCCAGCAGCTTAGAGAGCTCCTACAATGAGCAGTTCTTC. Protein product: CASSLESSYNEQFF. The V gene is TRBV7-9, the J gene TRBJ2-1; D is uncertain. V lost 1 base, J lost 0 bases, and 4 bases lay in between. The CDR3 is 14 residues long. In germline, CDR1 is SEHNR, CDR2 FQNEAQ (reference sequence).

This sequence joins TRBV9 and TRBJ2-7; D unresolved. There are 14 residues in the CDR3. Germline V gene sequence: CDR1 SGDLS, CDR2 YYNGEE. V lost 4 bases to trimming and J lost 2 bases, with 13 bases between them. The CDR3 region has the DNA TGTGCCAGCAGCTCAAGACGCTCCCCCTACGAGCAGTACTTC. Its translation: CASSSRRSPYEQYF.

The chain couples TRBV11-3 to TRBJ1-1, with D perhaps TRBD1 (5 bases). Trimming removed 7 bases at V and 3 bases at J, with 12 bases between. The V gene's germline CDR1 is SGHNT and CDR2 YENEEA. The CDR3 is made up of 13 amino acids. The CDR3 sequence: CASTLLRDTEAFF. Written as DNA, the CDR3 is TGTGCCAGCACCCTCCTCAGGGACACTGAAGCTTTCTTT.

J is TRBJ2-7 and V is TRBV7-2, with TRBD2 as a possible D gene (6 bases). The CDR3 has 14 amino acids. Trimming pared 5 bases from V and 5 bases from J, leaving 16 bases between. CDR1 SGHTA and CDR2 FQGNSA come from the germline V gene. The CDR3 loop is CASSPFLAAHEQYF. DNA of the CDR3: TGTGCCAGCAGCCCTTTCTTAGCGGCCCACGAGCAGTACTTC.

The chain has TRBV28 and TRBJ2-7, with a possible D match to TRBD1 (6 bases). Germline CDR1 reads MDHEN; CDR2 reads SYDVKM. The V gene lost 2 bases and the J gene lost 2 bases, with 13 bases spanning the gap. This CDR3 spans 15 amino acids. The CDR3: CASSLEGETTYEQYF. The CDR3 DNA is TGTGCCAGCAGTTTAGAGGGGGAGACCACCTACGAGCAGTACTTC.

CDR3 sequence reads: CASSLARDNNNQPQHF. The DNA for the CDR3 is TGTGCCAGCAGCTTAGCGCGGGACAATAACAATCAGCCCCAGCATTTT. The J gene is TRBJ1-5, the V gene TRBV7-8, with D tentatively TRBD1 (6 bases). Trimming stripped 0 bases from V and 3 bases from J, with 12 bases between. This CDR3 has 16 amino acids. Germline CDR1 and CDR2: SGHVS and FQNEAQ.

V gene TRBV10-1 combines with J gene TRBJ2-7; 11 bases match TRBD2. V lost 2 bases, J lost 4 bases, and 7 bases stayed unmatched. The CDR3 length is 16 residues. Germline V gene sequence: CDR1 WNHNN, CDR2 SYGVQD (reference sequence). The CDR3 DNA sequence: TGCGCCAGCAGTGAGACGGCTAGCGGGAGGTCGTACGAGCAGTACTTC. Its translation: CASSETASGRSYEQYF.

V usage is TRBV18 and J usage is TRBJ1-2; TRBD1 matches at 8 bases. CDR1 and CDR2 from the germline V gene are KGHSH and LQKENI. There are 16 residues in the CDR3. The V gene end was trimmed by 0 bases and the J gene end by 5 bases; junction bases not matched to a gene: 8. The DNA for the CDR3 is TGTGCCAGCTCACCACCGTCTTATGGACAGGGATATGGCTACACCTTC. Translating it yields CASSPPSYGQGYGYTF.

On this clone: The same CDR3 is also encoded by other DNA sequences in this sample. The V gene is TRBV18, the J gene TRBJ2-3, with D unclear. The CDR3 runs to 12 residues. In germline, CDR1 is KGHSH, CDR2 LQKENI. V gave up 3 bases and J gave up 2 bases, with 3 bases separating them. CDR3 protein: CASSPPTDTQYF. The CDR3 coding sequence is TGTGCCAGCTCACCCCCCACAGATACGCAGTATTTT.

This chain uses TRBV5-1 with TRBJ2-7; either TRBD1 or TRBD2 may supply D (5 bases each). Trimming left V 0 bases short and J 0 bases short, with 7 bases between. The CDR3 length is 14 residues. Germline assignment: CDR1 SGHRS and CDR2 YFSETQ. The CDR3 reads CASSLAGPSYEQYF. The CDR3 DNA follows: TGCGCCAGCAGCTTGGCGGGACCCTCCTACGAGCAGTACTTC.

This chain joins TRBV27 and TRBJ2-1, with D possibly called TRBD1 or TRBD2 (6 bases each). CDR3 length: 15 amino acids. V shed 7 bases and J shed 0 bases, with 13 bases lying between them. Germline values: CDR1 MNHEY, CDR2 SMNVEV (reference sequence). DNA for the CDR3: TGTGCCAGCAAAATGGGGGGCCGCTCCTACAATGAGCAGTTCTTC. As protein: CASKMGGRSYNEQFF.

The chain combines TRBV29-1 with TRBJ2-7; 7 nucleotides agree with TRBD1. Germline CDR1 SQVTM, CDR2 ANQGSEA. CDR3 length equals 15 residues. V shed 4 bases and J 2 bases; nucleotides not matched to a gene: 11. Here the CDR3 DNA reads TGCAGCGTTGTAGGTACAGGGGCGACCACCTACGAGCAGTACTTC. Translation gives CSVVGTGATTYEQYF.

The chain links TRBV5-6 to TRBJ1-6; D unclear. With 2 bases removed from V and 7 bases from J, the gap between germline ends came to 10 bases. This CDR3 is built from 14 residues. Per the germline V gene, CDR1 is SGHDT and CDR2 is YYEEEE. This CDR3 reads CASSFREKNSPLHF. In nucleotides, the CDR3 is TGTGCCAGCAGCTTTCGGGAGAAAAATTCACCCCTCCACTTT.